The next 24 T cell receptor beta chains were all read from a single sample in a study of cytomegalovirus exposure and HLA in healthy donors. PCR was performed using 60 Vbeta and 13 Jbeta primers. Repertoires were generated with immunoSEQ multiplex PCR, while TCRdb's copy carries only in-frame clones and drops some. Of a few hundred thousand clones in the sample, 75% to 80% were seen once. The sequenced sample consisted of PBMCs. These receptors came from a man younger than 30 in good health and CMV-seronegative.

The CDR3, as DNA: TGTGCCAGCAGTCCCCGGGGCGGGGGAAGCGAGCAGTACTTC. This translates into CASSPRGGGSEQYF. The chain couples TRBV27 to TRBJ2-7, with 7 bases lining up with TRBD2. J was trimmed by 6 bases and V by 5 bases; bases with no gene match: 10. Germline CDR1 is MNHEY and CDR2 is SMNVEV (reference sequence). This CDR3 region has 14 residues.

The rearrangement uses TRBV27 and TRBJ1-2; the D is unclear. The germline gives CDR1 MNHEY, CDR2 SMNVEV (reference sequence). V lost 3 bases and J 4 bases, leaving 9 bases between the germline ends. The CDR3 is 13 amino acids. The CDR3 DNA reads as TGTGCCAGCAGTTTGTCGTCAGGCTATGGCTACACCTTC. This translates into CASSLSSGYGYTF.

As for this clone: This same CDR3 is encoded by further DNA sequences in the sample. The CDR3 region has the DNA TGCGCCAGCAGCTTGGCTGGAGGAGGGGAGACCCAGTACTTC. Translated, it gives CASSLAGGGETQYF. The V gene is TRBV5-1, the J gene TRBJ2-5, with a possible D match to TRBD2 (6 bases). The length of the CDR3 is 14 residues. V lost 0 bases to trimming and J lost 5 bases, with 11 bases between them. The germline CDR1 and CDR2 sequences are SGHRS and YFSETQ.

The chain is built from TRBV7-2 and TRBJ1-2, with 7 nucleotides matching TRBD1. The junction had 20 bases not matched to a gene; V was cut back by 0 bases and J by 4 bases. This CDR3 has 20 amino acids. Germline-derived CDR1 and CDR2 are SGHTA and FQGNSA. The chain's CDR3 is CASSLANMFDRVGSSYGYTF. CDR3 bases: TGTGCCAGCAGCTTAGCCAACATGTTCGACAGGGTGGGGAGCAGCTATGGCTACACCTTC.

This clone was seen more than once but under ten times. The J gene is TRBJ1-4, the V gene TRBV6-6; maybe TRBD1 (5 bases). Germline CDR1 is MNHNY and CDR2 is SVGAGI (reference sequence). V lost 7 bases and J 1 base, leaving 13 bases between the germline ends. This CDR3 spans 15 amino acids. As DNA, the CDR3 is TGTGCCAGCAACCCGGGGGGTATAACTAATGAAAAACTGTTTTTT. Its protein is CASNPGGITNEKLFF.

This clone has a single count. The chain is built from TRBV4-2 and TRBJ2-3; D unresolved. Trimming removed 4 bases at V and 0 bases at J, with 14 bases between. CDR1 LGHNA and CDR2 YNFKEQ come from the germline V gene. This CDR3 is built from 16 residues. CDR3 in amino acids: CASSPFFDKSTDTQYF. CDR3 DNA sequence: TGTGCCAGCAGCCCGTTTTTCGACAAAAGCACAGATACGCAGTATTTT.

The genes are TRBV6-5 and TRBJ1-4, with 11 bases that match TRBD1. J lost 8 bases, V lost 3 bases, and 5 bases had no gene match. CDR1 MNHEY and CDR2 SVGAGI come from the germline V gene. This CDR3 has 15 amino acids. CDR3 sequence (DNA): TGTGCCAGCAGTTATGACGGGACAGGGGGAGAAAAACTGTTTTTT. This sequence encodes CASSYDGTGGEKLFF.

Concerning this clone itself: Mismatch with germline at one junction end may stem from a read error. The chain links TRBV7-9 to TRBJ1-2; 11 bases align to TRBD1. Germline CDR1 and CDR2: SEHNR and FQNEAQ (reference sequence). The CDR3 spans 16 residues. The CDR3 DNA follows: TGTTCCAGCAGCTTTACGGGACAGGGGGAAGGCTATGGCTACACCTTC. Protein: CSSSFTGQGEGYGYTF. Drawing the rest from reference TRBV7-9 and TRBJ1-2, the complete variable domain is DTGVSQNPRHKITKRGQNVTFRCDPISEHNRLYWYRQTLGQGPEFLTYFQNEAQLEKSRLLSDRFSAERPKGSFSTLEIQRTEQGDSAMYLCSSSFTGQGEGYGYTFGSGTRLTVV.

The chain uses TRBV6-6 and TRBJ2-3, with 8 bases matching TRBD1. Unmatched junction bases numbered 7, after V lost 3 bases and J lost 2 bases. The CDR3 covers 16 residues. Germline V lookup: CDR1 MNHNY, CDR2 SVGAGI (reference sequence). In DNA, the CDR3 is TGTGCCAGCAGTTATGGTGACAGGGGCTTCACAGATACGCAGTATTTT. Translating gives CASSYGDRGFTDTQYF.

The chain has TRBV4-3 and TRBJ2-3; the match to TRBD2 covers 12 bases. Germline assignment: CDR1 LGHNA and CDR2 YSLEER. The ends lost 4 bases at V and 1 base at J; junction bases unmatched: 6. CDR3 size: 17 residues. This chain's CDR3 is CASSPFPSGGGTDTQYF. CDR3 sequence (DNA): TGCGCCAGCAGCCCTTTTCCTAGCGGGGGGGGCACAGATACGCAGTATTTT.

The chain couples TRBV28 to TRBJ2-7, with a weak D call TRBD1 (6 bases). In germline, CDR1 is MDHEN, CDR2 SYDVKM. The V end was cut by 5 bases, the J end by 3 bases, with 17 bases between. This CDR3 region has 15 residues. CDR3 loop: CASSQSGTNFYEQYF. CDR3 coding DNA: TGTGCCAGCAGTCAATCCGGGACAAATTTCTACGAGCAGTACTTC.

This clone was recorded a few times. The chain has TRBV11-2 and TRBJ1-2; D perhaps matches TRBD1 (5 bases). CDR1 is SGHAT and CDR2 is FQNNGV in the germline V gene. This CDR3 has 15 residues. V was clipped by 5 bases and J by 2 bases, with 15 bases between them. In nucleotides, the CDR3 is TGTGCCAGCAGCCGCATAGGGGACTTAAACTATGGCTACACCTTC. Residues: CASSRIGDLNYGYTF.

V is TRBV7-2 and J is TRBJ2-5; D is perhaps TRBD2 (5 bases). The V end was cut by 1 base, the J end by 1 base, with 10 bases between. In germline, CDR1 is SGHTA, CDR2 FQGNSA. The CDR3 length is 15 residues. Here the CDR3 reads CASSLGLLLQETQYF. The CDR3 coding sequence is TGTGCCAGCAGCTTAGGACTACTACTCCAAGAGACCCAGTACTTC.

This rearrangement joins TRBV29-1 to TRBJ2-7, with 10 nucleotides matching TRBD1. CDR1 and CDR2 (germline): SQVTM, ANQGSEA. This CDR3 contains 12 residues. Germline trimming cut 6 bases from V and 5 bases from J; bases unmatched to any gene: 4. The CDR3 loop reads CSVMTGGHEQYF. CDR3 bases: TGCAGCGTGATGACAGGGGGCCACGAGCAGTACTTC.

The chain joins TRBV4-3 to TRBJ1-2, with D possibly matching TRBD1 (5 bases). The germline CDR1 and CDR2 sequences are LGHNA and YSLEER. There are 14 residues in the CDR3. V dropped 0 bases and J dropped 6 bases, with 11 bases sitting between them. CDR3 sequence: CASSQDRGFHGYTF. The CDR3 DNA is TGCGCCAGCAGCCAAGATCGGGGGTTCCATGGCTACACCTTC.

The chain combines TRBV9 with TRBJ2-3, with TRBD2 identical over 12 bases. The V segment lost 3 bases and the J segment 3 bases; nucleotides outside the gene matches: 5. Germline V gene lookup returns CDR1 SGDLS and CDR2 YYNGEE. The CDR3 contains 16 residues. DNA of the CDR3: TGTGCCAGCAGCGCGCTAGCGGGGGGGCCAACAGATACGCAGTATTTT. Protein product: CASSALAGGPTDTQYF.

V and J are TRBV10-3 and TRBJ1-1; D not certain. Germline V lookup: CDR1 ENHRY, CDR2 SYGVKD. Trimming took 1 base from V and 1 from J, leaving 13 bases between them. This CDR3 spans 16 amino acids. The CDR3 DNA is TGTGCCATCAGTGAGTGGTGGACGGGGAGGAACACTGAAGCTTTCTTT. Amino acid sequence: CAISEWWTGRNTEAFF.

The rearrangement links TRBV30 to TRBJ1-6; D ambiguous. CDR1 and CDR2 (germline): GTSNPN, SVGIG (reference sequence). V lost 7 bases and J 15 bases, leaving 16 bases between the germline ends. The length of the CDR3 is 11 residues. The CDR3 sequence is CASRTERILHF. The CDR3 coding sequence is TGTGCCTCCCGGACGGAGCGGATCCTCCACTTT. Full variable domain (missing parts from reference TRBV30 and TRBJ1-6): SQTIHQWPATLVQPVGSPLSLECTVEGTSNPNLYWYRQAAGRGLQLLFYSVGIGQISSEVPQNLSASRPQDRQFILSSKKLLLSDSGFYLCASRTERILHFGNGTRLTVT.

This clone was detected only once. This chain links TRBV9 with TRBJ2-3; tentatively, D is TRBD2 (5 bases). The CDR3 totals 14 residues. Deletions cut 0 bases from V and 0 bases from J, with 5 bases between. Germline CDR1 is SGDLS and CDR2 is YYNGEE. DNA of the CDR3: TGTGCCAGCAGCGTAGCTAGCAGCACAGATACGCAGTATTTT. It translates to CASSVASSTDTQYF.

The V call is TRBV7-8, the J call TRBJ2-4; 9 bases fit TRBD2. J lost 0 bases, V lost 0 bases, and 9 bases had no gene match. Germline V gives CDR1 SGHVS, CDR2 FQNEAQ. The CDR3 covers 19 residues. The CDR3: CASSLASASGALAKNIQYF. The CDR3, as DNA: TGTGCCAGCAGCTTAGCGTCGGCTAGCGGGGCGTTAGCCAAAAACATTCAGTACTTC.

The chain links TRBV11-2 to TRBJ2-1, with a tentative D call TRBD2 (6 bases). The CDR3 loop spans 16 amino acids. The germline CDR1 and CDR2 sequences are SGHAT and FQNNGV. The ends were cut back, 5 bases at V and 5 bases at J, with 19 bases in the middle. Here the CDR3 reads CASSPSSGAGNNEQFF. The CDR3 DNA reads TGTGCCAGCAGCCCATCCTCGGGAGCCGGGAACAATGAGCAGTTCTTC.

The chain joins TRBV7-6 to TRBJ1-4; 10 bases line up with TRBD1. The CDR3 runs 15 residues. From germline, CDR1 is SGHVS and CDR2 FNYEAQ. The junction had 2 bases not matched to a gene; V was cut back by 7 bases and J by 0 bases. The CDR3 region is CASMGTGATNEKLFF. CDR3 bases: TGTGCCAGCATGGGGACAGGGGCAACTAATGAAAAACTGTTTTTT.

V usage is TRBV19 and J usage is TRBJ2-7; TRBD2 might be the D (6 bases). V gave up 7 bases and J gave up 7 bases, with 20 bases separating them. CDR1 and CDR2 (germline): LNHDA, SQIVND (reference sequence). CDR3 size: 14 residues. The CDR3 protein is CASTAGSYYGEQYF. Written as DNA, the CDR3 is TGTGCCAGTACGGCCGGGAGCTACTATGGGGAGCAGTACTTC.

The genes are TRBV5-1 and TRBJ1-1, with D unclear. The CDR3 totals 13 residues. Germline assignment: CDR1 SGHRS and CDR2 YFSETQ. With 2 bases removed from V and 1 base from J, the gap between germline ends came to 6 bases. The CDR3 nucleotides read TGCGCCAGCAGCTTTAACACGAACACTGAAGCTTTCTTT. As protein: CASSFNTNTEAFF. Combining the CDR3 with reference TRBV5-1 and TRBJ1-1 gives the whole variable domain KAGVTQTPRYLIKTRGQQVTLSCSPISGHRSVSWYQQTPGQGLQFLFEYFSETQRNKGNFPGRFSGRQFSNSRSEMNVSTLELGDSALYLCASSFNTNTEAFFGQGTRLTVV.